This T cell receptor beta chain derives from a study of cytotoxic CD8 clonotypes in ibrutinib-treated CLL. Across the whole study: Complete response was seen in 2 patients and partial in some 24; about twelve progressed and roughly 15 stayed remitted after a median about 70 months. Response samples followed a median around 12 months of treatment, range 6 to 36. Study observations and caveats: The clonality rise at ibrutinib response reflected private clonotype expansion.

This clone appeared a few times. Its specificity is unknown. Cryopreserved PBMCs supplied about 2 micrograms of genomic DNA for TCR beta libraries. The table came from immunoSEQ multiplex PCR; TCRdb's copy has only in-frame clones and leaves some out. The sample consists of over 100,000 clones, approximately 56% of them appearing once. From germline, CDR1 is ENHRY and CDR2 SYGVKD. This CDR3 comprises 13 residues. V was clipped by 3 bases and J by 8 bases, with 10 bases between them. The clonotype was recovered from a human donor with chronic lymphocytic leukemia. Sequenced material: PBMCs, taken after 24 months of ibrutinib treatment. The chain couples TRBV10-3 to TRBJ1-4, with a tentative D call TRBD1 (5 bases). The CDR3 sequence is CAISDRQGEKLFF. In DNA form, the CDR3 reads TGTGCCATCAGTGATCGGCAGGGAGAAAAACTGTTTTTT.